This T cell receptor beta chain is drawn from a study of blood T cell repertoires in COVID-19. Across the study: Sites across the United States, Italy and Spain contributed samples from acute and convalescent COVID-19. Nucleic acid was either cDNA or gDNA, and it came from T cells, B-cell-depleted T cells, or PBMCs.

Germline V gene sequence: CDR1 SEHNR, CDR2 FQNEAQ (reference sequence). The CDR3 runs to 15 residues. The V and J ends lost 5 bases and 2 bases, in that order; junction bases with no gene match: 7. In the source study's methods: Amplification of reference gene primers provided the estimated nucleated cell counts. The repertoire was sequenced with immunoSEQ multiplex PCR; TCRdb's copy has only in-frame clones and lacks some. V, J and clone size are taken as reported in that table, and D and trimming were inferred from the DNA itself. Of roughly 150,000 clones listed, around 89% are singletons. This clonotype originated in a man in his sixties with active or convalescent COVID-19. The material sequenced was peripheral blood. The chain links TRBV7-9 to TRBJ2-5; 8 bases map to TRBD2. CDR3 residues: CASSDKREMQETQYF. CDR3 nucleotides: TGTGCCAGCAGCGACAAGCGGGAGATGCAAGAGACCCAGTACTTC.